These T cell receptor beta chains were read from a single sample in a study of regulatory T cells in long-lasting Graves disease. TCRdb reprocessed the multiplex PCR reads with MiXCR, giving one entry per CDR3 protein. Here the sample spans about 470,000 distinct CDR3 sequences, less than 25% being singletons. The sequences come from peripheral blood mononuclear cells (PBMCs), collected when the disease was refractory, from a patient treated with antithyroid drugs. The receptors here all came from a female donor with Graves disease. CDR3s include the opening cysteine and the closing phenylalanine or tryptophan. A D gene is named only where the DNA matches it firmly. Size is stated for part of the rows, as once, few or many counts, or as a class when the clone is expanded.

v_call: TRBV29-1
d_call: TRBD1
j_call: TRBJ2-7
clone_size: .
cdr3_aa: CSVAGLRDRGSYEQYF
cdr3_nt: TGCAGCGTTGCAGGGCTCCGGGACAGGGGGTCCTACGAGCAGTACTTC

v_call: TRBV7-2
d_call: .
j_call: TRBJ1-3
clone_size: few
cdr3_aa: CASSLSWGKGNTIYF
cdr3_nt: TGTGCCAGCAGCTTAAGCTGGGGTAAAGGAAACACCATATATTTT

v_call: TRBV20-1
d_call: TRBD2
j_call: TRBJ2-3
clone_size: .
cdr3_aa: CSAWTSGTGTDTQYF
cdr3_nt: TGCAGTGCTTGGACTAGCGGTACGGGCACAGATACGCAGTATTTT

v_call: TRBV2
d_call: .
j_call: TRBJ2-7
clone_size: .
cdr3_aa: CAGSGIGGQFYEQYF
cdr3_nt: TGTGCCGGCTCCGGGATTGGGGGCCAATTCTACGAGCAGTACTTC

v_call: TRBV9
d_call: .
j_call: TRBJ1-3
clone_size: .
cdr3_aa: CASSGLYGNTIYF
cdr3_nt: TGTGCCAGCAGCGGCCTTTATGGAAACACCATATATTTT

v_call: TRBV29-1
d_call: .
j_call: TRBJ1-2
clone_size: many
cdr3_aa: CSVEDDKTGNYGYTF
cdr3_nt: TGCAGCGTTGAAGACGACAAAACAGGGAACTATGGCTACACCTTC

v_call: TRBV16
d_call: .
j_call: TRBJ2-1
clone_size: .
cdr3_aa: CASSPSRLHLHNEQFF
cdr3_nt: TGTGCCAGCAGCCCCTCCAGGCTCCACCTCCACAATGAGCAGTTCTTC

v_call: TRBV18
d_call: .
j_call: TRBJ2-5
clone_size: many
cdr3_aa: CASSPSRGPKETQYF
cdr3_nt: TGTGCCAGCTCACCCTCCCGTGGCCCCAAGGAGACCCAGTACTTC

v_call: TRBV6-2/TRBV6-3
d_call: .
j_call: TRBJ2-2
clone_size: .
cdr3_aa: CASSYSEAEGGTGELFF
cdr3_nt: TGTGCCAGCAGTTACTCGGAAGCGGAGGGGGGGACCGGGGAGCTGTTTTTT

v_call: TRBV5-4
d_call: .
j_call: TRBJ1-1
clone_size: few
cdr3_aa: CASSQTGWNTEAFF
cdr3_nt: TGTGCCAGCAGCCAGACTGGGTGGAACACTGAAGCTTTCTTT

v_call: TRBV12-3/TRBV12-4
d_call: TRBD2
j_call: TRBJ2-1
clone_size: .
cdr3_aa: CASSRSGGSYNEQFF
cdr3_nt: TGTGCCAGCAGTAGATCGGGAGGCTCCTACAATGAGCAGTTCTTC

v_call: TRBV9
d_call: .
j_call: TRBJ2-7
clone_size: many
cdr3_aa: CASSVDSGGSYEQYF
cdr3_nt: TGTGCCAGCAGCGTAGATTCAGGGGGGTCCTACGAGCAGTACTTC

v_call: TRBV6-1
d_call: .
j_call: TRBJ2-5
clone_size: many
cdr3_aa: CASSGLLQETQYF
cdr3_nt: TGTGCCAGCTCGGGACTCCTCCAAGAGACCCAGTACTTC

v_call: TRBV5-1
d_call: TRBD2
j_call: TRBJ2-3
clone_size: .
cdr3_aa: CASSSGLAGGPVADTQYF
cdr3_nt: TGCGCCAGCAGCTCTGGACTAGCGGGAGGGCCGGTAGCAGATACGCAGTATTTT

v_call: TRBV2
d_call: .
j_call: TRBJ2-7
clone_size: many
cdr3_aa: CASKVSSESSYEQYF
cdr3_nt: TGTGCCAGCAAGGTATCTAGCGAGAGCTCCTACGAGCAGTACTTC

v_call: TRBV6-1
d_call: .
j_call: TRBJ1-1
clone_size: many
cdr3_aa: CASRFMDTEAFF
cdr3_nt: TGTGCCAGCAGATTCATGGACACTGAAGCTTTCTTT

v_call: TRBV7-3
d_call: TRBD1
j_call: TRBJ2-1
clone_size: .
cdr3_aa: CASSLGQGAGEQFF
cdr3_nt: TGTGCCAGCAGCTTAGGACAGGGGGCGGGTGAGCAGTTCTTC

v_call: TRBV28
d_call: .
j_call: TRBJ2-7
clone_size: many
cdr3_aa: CASSPPVIRDFTYEQYF
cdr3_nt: TGTGCCAGCAGTCCCCCTGTCATTAGGGACTTCACCTACGAGCAGTACTTC

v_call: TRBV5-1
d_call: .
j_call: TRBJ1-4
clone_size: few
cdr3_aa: CASSFTGVSNEKLFF
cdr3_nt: TGCGCCAGCAGCTTTACGGGAGTTTCTAATGAAAAACTGTTTTTT

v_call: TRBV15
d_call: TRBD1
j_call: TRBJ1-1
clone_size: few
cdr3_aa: CATSRGIETGGRSNPARAFF
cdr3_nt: TGTGCCACCAGCAGAGGGATTGAAACAGGGGGCAGGAGCAATCCCGCAAGGGCTTTCTTT

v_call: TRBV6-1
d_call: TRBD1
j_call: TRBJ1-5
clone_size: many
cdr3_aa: CASRPGQGVHQPQHF
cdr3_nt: TGTGCCAGCAGACCGGGACAGGGTGTTCATCAGCCCCAGCATTTT

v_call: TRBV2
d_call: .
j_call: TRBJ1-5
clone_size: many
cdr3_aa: CASSEGVAYNQPQHF
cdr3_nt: TGTGCCAGCAGTGAAGGGGTAGCTTACAATCAGCCCCAGCATTTT

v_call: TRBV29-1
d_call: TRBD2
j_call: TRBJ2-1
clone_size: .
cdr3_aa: CSVEGLAGGGWNEQFF
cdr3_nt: TGCAGCGTTGAGGGACTAGCGGGAGGGGGCTGGAATGAGCAGTTCTTC

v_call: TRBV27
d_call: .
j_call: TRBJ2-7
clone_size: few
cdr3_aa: CASSFLGEGYEQYF
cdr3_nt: TGTGCCAGCAGTTTTCTGGGAGAGGGCTACGAGCAGTACTTC

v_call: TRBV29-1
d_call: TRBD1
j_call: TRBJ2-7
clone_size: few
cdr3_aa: CSVEDLGTGTGEQYF
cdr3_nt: TGCAGCGTTGAAGATCTAGGGACAGGGACGGGCGAGCAGTACTTC

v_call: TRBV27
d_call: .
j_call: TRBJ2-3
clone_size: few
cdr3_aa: CASSFSPGITDTQYF
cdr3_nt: TGTGCCAGCAGTTTCTCGCCTGGGATTACAGATACGCAGTATTTT